Listed here are 7 T cell receptor delta chains from one sample, sequenced in a study of γδ T cells in repeated Plasmodium falciparum infection. TCRdb repeated clone calling on the multiplex PCR reads with CATT. The repertoire holds approximately 53,000 delta-chain clones, around 1.7% seen once, with around 16% in the top ten. Gammadelta T cells were flow-sorted from PBMC into Vgamma9/Vdelta2+ and Vdelta2-negative populations for bulk analysis. Material: gamma-delta T cells from blood. These receptor sequences come from a pool of human donors (malaria-infected and uninfected, not separated).

As regards this clone: The TCRdb protein, from a much larger clone, departs from this DNA's translation at residue 16, likely by read error; the protein shown derives from the DNA. The V gene is TRDV1, the J gene TRDJ1; TRDD3 matches at 8 bases. This CDR3 has 19 amino acids. Germline V CDR1 and CDR2: TSWWSYY, QGS. CDR3 in amino acids: CALGPRGGGDNGGTDELIF. CDR3 nucleotide sequence: TGTGCTCTTGGGCCACGTGGCGGGGGGGATAATGGTGGGACCGATGAACTCATCTTT.

This clone is classed as medium-sized. The same CDR3 also results from other DNA sequences found in this sample. The chain links TRDV2 to TRDJ1; D may be TRDD3 (7 bases). The CDR3 loop spans 18 amino acids. Trimming took 8 bases from V and 0 from J, leaving 27 bases between them. Germline loops: CDR1 GEAIGNYY, CDR2 EKD. CDR3 residues: CASNLLLGGPLNTDKLIF. CDR3 coding DNA: TGTGCCTCCAACCTCCTACTTGGGGGACCCTTGAACACCGATAAACTCATCTTT.

The table lists this clone with a few counts. The TCRdb record carries a much larger clone's protein, which differs from this DNA's translation at residue 9; a read error is the likely cause, and the protein listed here is the DNA translation. The V and J genes are TRAV38-2/DV8 and TRDJ1; the match to TRDD3 covers 11 bases. CDR3 length: 18 amino acids. Trimming removed 1 base from V and 6 bases from J; junction bases left unmatched: 14. Germline V CDR1 and CDR2: TSESDYY, QEAYKQQN. CDR3: CAYRSRYTATGGYYKLIF. The DNA for the CDR3 is TGTGCTTATAGGAGCAGGTACACTGCTACTGGGGGATATTATAAACTCATCTTT.

Many counts were recorded for this clone. The mismatch at residue 17 between this DNA's translation and the TCRdb protein of a much larger clone likely reflects a read error; the protein shown is translated from the DNA. The genes are TRDV2 and TRDJ1; TRDD3 agrees at 11 bases. The CDR3 spans 19 residues. Germline loops: CDR1 GEAIGNYY, CDR2 EKD. DNA of the CDR3: TGTGCCTGTGACACCCTCGGTGGGGGATACGCGGAAAGGACCGATAAACCCATCTTT. It is translated as CACDTLGGGYAERTDKPIF.

This clone was counted only a few times. TCRdb pairs this DNA with a much larger clone's protein that differs at residue 13, likely a read error; the protein shown was translated from the DNA. The V and J genes are TRDV2 and TRDJ1; D is perhaps TRDD2 or TRDD3 (5 bases each). Germline V gives CDR1 GEAIGNYY, CDR2 EKD. CDR3 size: 23 residues. The V gene lost 3 bases and the J gene lost 0 bases, with 37 bases spanning the gap. The CDR3 spells CACDFLSLSQKGTPRRYTDKLIF. As DNA, the CDR3 is TGTGCCTGTGACTTCCTCTCACTTTCCCAGAAGGGGACTCCTCGGCGTTACACCGATAAACTCATCTTT.

This clone has only a few counts. The TCRdb record carries a much larger clone's protein, which differs from this DNA's translation at residues 3 and 18; a read error is the likely cause, and the protein listed here is the DNA translation. The chain uses TRDV1 and TRDJ1; possibly TRDD3 for D (6 bases). Germline V lookup: CDR1 TSWWSYY, CDR2 QGS. The CDR3 runs to 23 residues. The CDR3 spells CAPGELGSMVGHHSPWGEDKLIF. The CDR3 DNA sequence: TGTGCTCCTGGGGAACTAGGCTCTATGGTTGGACACCACTCTCCCTGGGGAGAGGATAAACTCATCTTT.

This clone was counted ten times or more. TCRdb attributes to this sequence the protein of a much larger clone, which differs from the DNA translation at residue 8; a read error is likely, and the protein displayed is translated from the DNA. This CDR3 is CALGELDPLWGIVPPLSTDKLIF. For the CDR3, the DNA is TGTGCTCTTGGGGAACTTGACCCACTCTGGGGGATCGTACCTCCTTTGTCCACCGATAAACTCATCTTT. The chain joins TRDV1 to TRDJ1, with TRDD3 matching over 9 bases. The CDR3 spans 23 residues. Losses at the gene ends were 0 bases for V and 1 base for J; bases not matched to a gene: 24. Germline CDR1 is TSWWSYY and CDR2 is QGS.